This T cell receptor (beta chain) came from a study of vaccination and CD4 T cells after COVID-19. Study at large: From HCoV-229E, HCoV-OC43, HCoV-NL63 and SARS-CoV-2, overlapping spike peptides were used to stimulate the cells.

At the Johns Hopkins FTIC core, DNA taken from cultured CD4+ T cells was sequenced by way of the Oncomine TCR Beta short-read assay. TCRdb re-called the PCR reads with MiXCR, one entry per CDR3 protein. The sample yields 20,000 to 25,000 distinct CDR3 sequences, 66% seen once. This clonotype turned up a few times. What it binds is not known. The treatment denotes: approximately 10-day PBMC culture with coronavirus spike peptide pools or control peptides (ViraFEST assay). Expansion of antigen-specific T cells with peptide pools by ViraFEST preceded sequencing of TCRs. The medium had half its volume replaced with fresh IL-2 medium on days 3 and 7. The CDR3 extends over 14 amino acids. In germline, CDR1 is LNHDA, CDR2 SQIVND (reference sequence). The germline V and J ends were trimmed by 5 bases and 2 bases, with 12 bases remaining between them.

The sample was CD4+ T cells from blood, cultured in vitro. J is TRBJ1-1 and V is TRBV19, with D perhaps TRBD1 (6 bases). This clonotype was sampled from a human donor who had recovered from COVID-19. CDR3 residues: CASSGRGGNTEAFF. The DNA for the CDR3 is TGTGCCAGTAGTGGCAGGGGTGGAAACACTGAAGCTTTCTTT.